These 26 T cell receptor beta chains were sequenced from one sample in a study of T cells after yellow fever vaccination. TCRdb passed the 5' RACE reads through MiXCR, listing each CDR3 protein once. The sample shows around 140,000 distinct CDR3 sequences, around 6.3% of them seen only once. The source was CD4+ T cells sorted from PBMCs, collected 10 days after the yellow fever booster vaccination. These receptors all stem from a man aged 30-40 years who received the YFV17D yellow fever vaccine.

CDR3 bases: TGCGCCAGCAGCCAAGATCGAGGAGTCTACAATGAGCAGTTCTTC. This encodes CASSQDRGVYNEQFF. V usage is TRBV4-3 and J usage is TRBJ2-1; unclear D gene. Germline V CDR1 and CDR2: LGHNA, YSLEER. The CDR3 has 15 amino acids. Trimming cost V 0 bases and J 3 bases, with 9 bases left between them.

This clonotype was seen many times. V usage is TRBV4-3 and J usage is TRBJ2-3, with TRBD1 matching over 10 bases. Germline values: CDR1 LGHNA, CDR2 YSLEER. CDR3 length: 14 residues. The trim removed 2 bases at V and 6 bases at J, leaving 2 bases unmatched. Here the CDR3 reads CASSQRQGADTQYF. The CDR3 DNA reads as TGCGCCAGCAGCCAACGACAGGGGGCCGATACGCAGTATTTT.

This clonotype was detected many times. The chain uses TRBV20-1 and TRBJ2-1, with 13 bases identical to TRBD2. Germline-derived CDR1 and CDR2 are DFQATT and SNEGSKA (reference sequence). The ends lost 0 bases at V and 3 bases at J; junction bases unmatched: 5. The CDR3 runs to 17 residues. The CDR3 DNA reads TGCAGTGCTAGAGAGGCGGGACTAGCGGGAATCTACAATGAGCAGTTCTTC. Amino acids: CSAREAGLAGIYNEQFF.

As to this clonotype: A read error may be the cause here, since a much bigger clone is one base away. The chain employs TRBV24-1 and TRBJ2-1; TRBD2 agrees at 8 bases. CDR1 is KGHDR and CDR2 is SFDVKD in the germline V gene. There are 16 residues in the CDR3. CDR3 sequence (DNA): TGTGTCACCAGTGATCCCTCTAGCGGGCGCTACAATGAGCAGTTCTTC. This sequence encodes CVTSDPSSGRYNEQFF.

This clonotype was observed many times. The chain has TRBV2 and TRBJ1-4; a weak D match, TRBD1 (5 bases). Trimming shortened V by 2 bases and J by 7 bases, and 14 bases separated the two germline ends. Per germline, CDR1 SNHLY and CDR2 FYNNEI. The CDR3 sequence is 15 residues long. CDR3 sequence (DNA): TGTGCCAGCAGTGAAACACGGACGGGGCGTGAAAAACTGTTTTTT. Protein product: CASSETRTGREKLFF.

CDR3 nucleotides: TGTGCCAGCAGCGACTACCGGGTGGGCGGGACCCAGTACTTC. This encodes CASSDYRVGGTQYF. The V gene is TRBV25-1, the J gene TRBJ2-5; possibly TRBD2 for D (5 bases). This CDR3 comprises 14 residues. V was cut by 6 bases and J by 7 bases, with 18 bases left in between. Germline V CDR1 and CDR2: MGHDK, SYGVNS.

The table lists this clonotype with a few counts. The rearrangement links TRBV6-5 to TRBJ1-5; tentative D call: TRBD1 (6 bases). Trimming cost V 0 bases and J 3 bases, with 21 bases left between them. This CDR3 region has 19 residues. In germline, CDR1 is MNHEY, CDR2 SVGAGI. The DNA for the CDR3 is TGTGCCAGCAGTTACTCTCCCCGGGGGCGAGGTGCTTACAATCAGCCCCAGCATTTT. As protein: CASSYSPRGRGAYNQPQHF.

The table lists this clonotype with many counts. The chain joins TRBV7-3 to TRBJ2-7; TRBD2 matches 9 bases. The CDR3 is 15 residues long. V shed 4 bases and J 5 bases; nucleotides not matched to a gene: 9. Germline V gives CDR1 SGHTA, CDR2 FQGTGA. CDR3 residues: CASSSGGAGGHEQYF. The CDR3 nucleotides are TGTGCCAGCAGCTCCGGGGGAGCGGGAGGACACGAGCAGTACTTC.

This clonotype was observed many times. The J gene is TRBJ1-1, the V gene TRBV5-1; D remains unclear. CDR3 length equals 13 residues. Germline CDR1 reads SGHRS; CDR2 reads YFSETQ. The germline V and J ends were trimmed by 3 bases and 1 base, with 7 bases remaining between them. The CDR3 bases are TGCGCCAGCAGCTCAAATTCGAACACTGAAGCTTTCTTT. As protein: CASSSNSNTEAFF.

The V call is TRBV7-2, the J call TRBJ2-7, with 9 positions matching TRBD2. Germline CDR1 SGHTA, CDR2 FQGNSA. CDR3 size: 15 residues. V lost 2 bases, J lost 7 bases, and 9 bases stayed unmatched. Here the CDR3 reads CASSLRREGFGEQYF. CDR3 DNA: TGTGCCAGCAGCTTACGGCGGGAGGGGTTTGGGGAGCAGTACTTC.

This clonotype was observed many times. The CDR3 loop reads CSARDRRGLAGSTDTQYF. In DNA, the CDR3 is TGCAGTGCTAGAGACCGAAGGGGACTAGCGGGTAGCACAGATACGCAGTATTTT. This chain uses TRBV20-1 with TRBJ2-3; 12 nucleotides agree with TRBD2. The V segment lost 0 bases and the J segment 0 bases; nucleotides outside the gene matches: 7. The CDR3 is 18 residues long. Germline V CDR1 and CDR2: DFQATT, SNEGSKA (reference sequence).

At least ten counts were recorded for this clonotype. As DNA, the CDR3 is TGTGCCAGCAGCCTACCAAGGGCTGCAACAGATGATACGCAGTATTTT. Translation gives CASSLPRAATDDTQYF. The chain employs TRBV7-8 and TRBJ2-3; D is unclear. Per germline, CDR1 SGHVS and CDR2 FQNEAQ. V lost 5 bases and J lost 6, with 21 bases in between. The CDR3 is made up of 16 amino acids.

This clonotype was observed at least ten times. The chain couples TRBV3-1 to TRBJ1-1, with 8 bases that match TRBD1. CDR3 size: 14 residues. CDR1 is LGHDT, CDR2 YNNKEL, per germline (reference sequence). The V gene end was trimmed by 5 bases and the J gene end by 2 bases; junction bases not matched to a gene: 4. The CDR3: CASSDRGPNTEAFF. As DNA, the CDR3 is TGTGCCAGCAGCGACAGGGGACCCAACACTGAAGCTTTCTTT.

V usage is TRBV11-2 and J usage is TRBJ2-3, with 9 positions matching TRBD1. Trimming removed 3 bases from V and 5 bases from J; junction bases left unmatched: 9. The CDR3 runs 16 residues. Per the germline V gene, CDR1 is SGHAT and CDR2 is FQNNGV. The CDR3 DNA sequence: TGTGCCAGCAGCTTTCTTAGGGGACAGGGAGGAGATACGCAGTATTTT. Amino acids: CASSFLRGQGGDTQYF.

This clonotype has at least ten counts. The gene calls are TRBV12-3 or TRBV12-4 and TRBJ1-6; D not certain. Trimming took 7 bases from V and 5 from J, leaving 9 bases between them. This CDR3 is 13 amino acids long. As DNA, the CDR3 is TGTGCCAGCAACCTTAACCATAATTCACCCCTCCACTTT. It specifies CASNLNHNSPLHF.

This clonotype was recorded at least ten times. The CDR3 region has the DNA TGCGCCAGCAGCTCTAGCGCCCTCCACGTCGGAGAGCAGTTCTTC. Translating it yields CASSSSALHVGEQFF. The chain employs TRBV5-1 and TRBJ2-1, with a weak D call TRBD2 (6 bases). CDR3 size: 15 residues. With 3 bases removed from V and 10 bases from J, the gap between germline ends came to 20 bases. Per germline, CDR1 SGHRS and CDR2 YFSETQ.

This clonotype was recorded at least ten times. The gene calls are TRBV5-6 and TRBJ1-2, with unresolved D. The CDR3 extends over 13 amino acids. Trimming stripped 1 base from V and 5 bases from J, with 9 bases between. Germline CDR1 is SGHDT and CDR2 is YYEEEE. CDR3 bases: TGTGCCAGCAGCTTGAGGAGTCCTTATGGCTACACCTTC. As protein: CASSLRSPYGYTF. The full variable domain, in which reference TRBV5-6 and TRBJ1-2 provide the parts outside the CDR3, is DAGVTQSPTHLIKTRGQQVTLRCSPKSGHDTVSWYQQALGQGPQFIFQYYEEEERQRGNFPDRFSGHQFPNYSSELNVNALLLGDSALYLCASSLRSPYGYTFGSGTRLTVV.

The table lists this clonotype with many counts. The chain couples TRBV4-3 to TRBJ2-5, with D maybe TRBD2 (5 bases). Germline assignment: CDR1 LGHNA and CDR2 YSLEER. The CDR3 sequence is 15 residues long. Trimming took 0 bases from V and 3 from J, leaving 11 bases between them. CDR3 sequence reads: CASSQDPGYKETQYF. The CDR3 DNA follows: TGCGCCAGCAGCCAAGATCCGGGGTATAAAGAGACCCAGTACTTC.

This clonotype was detected many times. V gene TRBV29-1 combines with J gene TRBJ2-1, with 7 bases aligning to TRBD1. V shed 3 bases and J 8 bases; nucleotides not matched to a gene: 1. The CDR3 extends over 11 amino acids. CDR1 and CDR2 (germline): SQVTM, ANQGSEA. The CDR3 protein is CSVETGYEQFF. The CDR3 nucleotides read TGCAGCGTTGAGACAGGGTATGAGCAGTTCTTC.

This clonotype came up a few times. V gene TRBV5-1 combines with J gene TRBJ1-2; no clear D gene. The CDR3 extends over 13 amino acids. Germline CDR1 reads SGHRS; CDR2 reads YFSETQ. Trimming took 2 bases from V and 1 from J, leaving 6 bases between them. CDR3 sequence (DNA): TGCGCCAGCAGCTTCTCCAGTAACTATGGCTACACCTTC. It translates to CASSFSSNYGYTF.

The table lists this clonotype with many counts. The chain has TRBV7-9 and TRBJ2-1; 13 bases map to TRBD2. V gave up 1 base and J gave up 8 bases; unmatched junction bases: 5. The CDR3 is 16 amino acids. Germline V CDR1 and CDR2: SEHNR, FQNEAQ (reference sequence). The CDR3 protein is CASSLGLAGGRDEQFF. The CDR3 bases are TGTGCCAGCAGCTTAGGACTAGCGGGAGGACGCGATGAGCAGTTCTTC.

This clonotype was seen at least ten times. The CDR3 loop reads CASRIAGSTDTQYF. The CDR3 nucleotides are TGTGCCAGCAGGATAGCGGGAAGCACAGATACGCAGTATTTT. The chain is built from TRBV4-2 and TRBJ2-3, with 8 bases lining up with TRBD2. Germline CDR1 LGHNA, CDR2 YNFKEQ. CDR3 length equals 14 residues. V lost 6 bases to trimming and J lost 0 bases; unmatched junction nucleotides: 2.

Ten or more counts support this clonotype. The CDR3 reads CASSSYGGGEETQYF. CDR3 DNA: TGTGCCAGCAGCTCGTACGGGGGAGGAGAAGAGACCCAGTACTTC. The chain carries TRBV7-2 and TRBJ2-5, with TRBD2 as a possible D gene (6 bases). The V gene lost 4 bases and the J gene lost 3 bases, with 15 bases spanning the gap. The CDR3 runs 15 residues. Per germline, CDR1 SGHTA and CDR2 FQGNSA.

This chain links TRBV18 with TRBJ2-6; 11 bases map to TRBD2. CDR3 size: 19 residues. J lost 1 base, V lost 3 bases, and 8 bases had no gene match. Germline V gene data show CDR1 as KGHSH and CDR2 as LQKENI. The CDR3 protein is CASSPLSSGRRSGANVLTF. The CDR3 DNA reads as TGTGCCAGCTCACCTTTGTCTAGCGGGAGGCGGTCTGGGGCCAACGTCCTGACTTTC.

The sample holds many counts of this clonotype. CDR3: CSAREGTGEQETQYF. CDR3 coding DNA: TGCAGTGCTAGAGAAGGGACAGGGGAGCAAGAGACCCAGTACTTC. The rearrangement joins TRBV20-1 to TRBJ2-5; the match to TRBD1 covers 10 bases. Germline assignment: CDR1 DFQATT and CDR2 SNEGSKA (reference sequence). The V segment lost 0 bases and the J segment 2 bases; nucleotides outside the gene matches: 3. The CDR3 spans 15 residues.

This clonotype was detected many times. V is TRBV20-1 and J is TRBJ2-7, with D possibly matching TRBD2 (6 bases). The V end was cut by 5 bases, the J end by 0 bases, with 14 bases between. Germline-derived CDR1 and CDR2 are DFQATT and SNEGSKA (reference sequence). The CDR3 covers 14 residues. CDR3: CSALGRRGSYEQYF. The CDR3 DNA reads TGCAGTGCTCTGGGAAGGAGGGGCTCCTACGAGCAGTACTTC.